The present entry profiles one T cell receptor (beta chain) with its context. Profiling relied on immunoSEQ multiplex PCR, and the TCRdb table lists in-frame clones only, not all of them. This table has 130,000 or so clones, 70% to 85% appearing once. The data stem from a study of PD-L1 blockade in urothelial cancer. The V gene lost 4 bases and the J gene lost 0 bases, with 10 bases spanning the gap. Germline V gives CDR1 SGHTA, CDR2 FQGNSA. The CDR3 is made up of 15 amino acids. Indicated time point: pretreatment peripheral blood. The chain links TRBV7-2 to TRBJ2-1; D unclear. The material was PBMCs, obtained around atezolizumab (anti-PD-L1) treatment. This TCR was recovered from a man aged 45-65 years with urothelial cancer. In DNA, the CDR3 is TGTGCCAGCAGCTCAAGCCCAAGCTCCTACAATGAGCAGTTCTTC. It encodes CASSSSPSSYNEQFF.